Each of the 24 T cell receptor beta chains below was sequenced from the same sample in a study of cytomegalovirus exposure and HLA in healthy donors. The PCR was carried out with 60 Vbeta primers and 13 Jbeta primers. Libraries were prepared by immunoSEQ multiplex PCR; TCRdb keeps only in-frame clonotypes and omits some of them. The sample holds 100,000 to 120,000 clones; over 70% are singletons and the top ten take roughly 4.2%. The sequenced sample was PBMCs. These receptors all come from a woman aged 35 to 49 in good health and CMV-seropositive.

The chain carries TRBV6-4 and TRBJ1-1, with TRBD1 identical over 9 bases. V was clipped by 2 bases and J by 4 bases; unmatched bases: 5. CDR1 MRHNA and CDR2 SNTAGT come from the germline V gene. CDR3 size: 15 residues. The CDR3: CASSDAGTGITEAFF. Written as DNA, the CDR3 is TGTGCCAGCAGTGACGCCGGGACAGGGATCACTGAAGCTTTCTTT.

The chain links TRBV9 to TRBJ2-5, with D uncertain. Looked up from germline, CDR1 is SGDLS and CDR2 is YYNGEE. The CDR3 contains 13 residues. Deletions cut 3 bases from V and 1 base from J, with 7 bases between. The CDR3 loop is CASSGQLQETQYF. Written as DNA, the CDR3 is TGTGCCAGCAGCGGCCAACTCCAAGAGACCCAGTACTTC. The variable domain in full, completed from reference TRBV9 and TRBJ2-5, reads DSGVTQTPKHLITATGQRVTLRCSPRSGDLSVYWYQQSLDQGLQFLIQYYNGEERAKGNILERFSAQQFPDLHSELNLSSLELGDSALYFCASSGQLQETQYFGPGTRLLVL.

The CDR3: CASSLWLNTEAFF. For the CDR3, the DNA is TGTGCCAGCAGCTTGTGGCTGAACACTGAAGCTTTCTTT. The rearrangement links TRBV7-8 to TRBJ1-1, with unresolved D. CDR3 size: 13 residues. From germline, CDR1 is SGHVS and CDR2 FQNEAQ. Between the trimmed V and J ends, which lost 3 bases and 0 bases, there was a span of 5 bases.

This clone was recorded a few times. At one end the junction does not follow the germline gene, possibly because of a read error. The chain recombines TRBV27 with TRBJ2-5, with TRBD2 matching 8 bases. CDR1 and CDR2 from the germline V gene are MNHEY and SMNVEV (reference sequence). The CDR3 extends over 14 amino acids. The CDR3 bases are TGTGCCAGCAGTTTCTCGGGACTAGTGTCCGTTAGAGACTTC. It codes for CASSFSGLVSVRDF.

The CDR3 is CASSLDPSGWYF. The CDR3 region has the DNA TGTGCCAGCAGCTTAGACCCCAGTGGTTGGTACTTC. The J gene is TRBJ2-5, the V gene TRBV7-9, with D unresolved. Germline V gives CDR1 SEHNR, CDR2 FQNEAQ (reference sequence). The ends were cut back, 1 base at V and 13 bases at J, with 13 bases in the middle. The CDR3 consists of 12 residues.

This clone turned up a few times. V usage is TRBV9 and J usage is TRBJ2-1, with 9 bases aligning to TRBD1. Per the germline V gene, CDR1 is SGDLS and CDR2 is YYNGEE. This CDR3 is 15 amino acids long. The ends lost 2 bases at V and 6 bases at J; junction bases unmatched: 6. CDR3 protein: CASSVTGGASNEQFF. Here the CDR3 DNA reads TGTGCCAGCAGCGTTACAGGGGGCGCAAGCAATGAGCAGTTCTTC. Filled out from reference TRBV9 and TRBJ2-1, the complete variable domain reads DSGVTQTPKHLITATGQRVTLRCSPRSGDLSVYWYQQSLDQGLQFLIQYYNGEERAKGNILERFSAQQFPDLHSELNLSSLELGDSALYFCASSVTGGASNEQFFGPGTRLTVL.

This clone came up once. V gene TRBV7-2 combines with J gene TRBJ1-2, with D possibly being TRBD1 (6 bases). This CDR3 region has 12 residues. The V gene's germline CDR1 is SGHTA and CDR2 FQGNSA. V lost 4 bases to trimming and J lost 8 bases, with 11 bases between them. CDR3 nucleotide sequence: TGTGCCAGCAGCTCAGGGGTGTGGGGCTACACCTTC. Its translation is CASSSGVWGYTF.

The gene calls are TRBV19 and TRBJ2-3, with TRBD2 matching over 8 bases. This CDR3 region has 16 residues. The germline V gene encodes CDR1 LNHDA and CDR2 SQIVND (reference sequence). V shed 5 bases, J shed 1 base, and the junction held 8 bases outside the gene matches. The CDR3 DNA is TGTGCCAGTAGTCGCCGGGAGGGCTTAGGCACAGATACGCAGTATTTT. Protein product: CASSRREGLGTDTQYF.

About this clone itself: The junction and the germline gene differ at one end; a read error may be behind it. This rearrangement joins TRBV7-9 to TRBJ2-3; tentatively, D is TRBD1 (8 bases). CDR1 and CDR2 from the germline V gene are SEHNR and FQNEAQ (reference sequence). The CDR3 extends over 16 amino acids. The CDR3 is CSSRGPAGTSTDTQYF. CDR3 DNA: TGTTCCAGCAGGGGGCCAGCGGGGACTAGCACAGATACGCAGTATTTT.

The chain joins TRBV30 to TRBJ2-1; 11 nucleotides match TRBD2. V shed 5 bases, J shed 4 bases, and the junction held 7 bases outside the gene matches. The CDR3 loop spans 15 amino acids. Germline V lookup: CDR1 GTSNPN, CDR2 SVGIG (reference sequence). CDR3 in amino acids: CAWAPGLAEYNEQFF. DNA of the CDR3: TGTGCCTGGGCACCGGGACTAGCGGAGTACAATGAGCAGTTCTTC.

V is TRBV2 and J is TRBJ2-5; 12 bases match TRBD2. Germline V gene sequence: CDR1 SNHLY, CDR2 FYNNEI. This CDR3 has 19 amino acids. With 4 bases clipped from V and 4 bases from J, the junction kept 16 bases outside the gene matches. The CDR3 sequence is CASSGTSGATPSGVETQYF. CDR3 nucleotide sequence: TGTGCCAGCAGTGGGACTAGCGGGGCGACCCCGTCGGGTGTAGAGACCCAGTACTTC.

The CDR3 DNA is TGTGCCAGCAGTCTACGGTCGACAGTGAACACTGAAGCTTTCTTT. Encoded protein: CASSLRSTVNTEAFF. V gene TRBV27 combines with J gene TRBJ1-1, with D possibly being TRBD1 (5 bases). Germline V lookup: CDR1 MNHEY, CDR2 SMNVEV (reference sequence). CDR3 length: 15 amino acids. V lost 5 bases and J 0 bases, leaving 13 bases between the germline ends.

The chain's CDR3 is CASSQEWTGSGNTIYF. DNA for the CDR3: TGCGCCAGCAGCCAAGAATGGACAGGGTCTGGAAACACCATATATTTT. This chain uses TRBV4-1 with TRBJ1-3; 8 bases align to TRBD1. Trimming at V came to 0 bases and at J to 1 base, leaving 2 bases not matched to a gene. The CDR3 consists of 16 residues. Per the germline V gene, CDR1 is MGHRA and CDR2 is YSYEKL.

V is TRBV11-2 and J is TRBJ2-7; D is undetermined. Germline-derived CDR1 and CDR2 are SGHAT and FQNNGV. The CDR3 has 14 residues. V gave up 0 bases and J gave up 3 bases, with 9 bases separating them. In DNA, the CDR3 is TGTGCCAGCAGCTTAGATCCGGGTCTCTACGAGCAGTACTTC. Its translation is CASSLDPGLYEQYF.

DNA of the CDR3: TGTGCCAGCAGTCCCGGTGCAGGGGCCTCCTATGGCTACACCTTC. Translating gives CASSPGAGASYGYTF. The chain joins TRBV5-8 to TRBJ1-2; D is perhaps TRBD1 (6 bases). Trimming took off 5 bases at V and 4 bases at J, with 18 bases between the two ends. Germline-derived CDR1 and CDR2 are SGHTS and YDEGEE. The CDR3 covers 15 residues.

This clone has a single count. This chain joins TRBV7-9 and TRBJ1-4; 8 bases are shared with TRBD1. V gave up 4 bases and J gave up 5 bases; unmatched junction bases: 6. From germline, CDR1 is SEHNR and CDR2 FQNEAQ (reference sequence). The CDR3 sequence is 15 residues long. The DNA of the CDR3 is TGTGCCAGCAGCTCCGGACAGGGACAAAATGAAAAACTGTTTTTT. Translation gives CASSSGQGQNEKLFF.

The chain employs TRBV7-2 and TRBJ2-2, with a weak D call TRBD2 (5 bases). Trimming stripped 5 bases from V and 3 bases from J, with 7 bases between. This CDR3 spans 13 amino acids. CDR1 SGHTA and CDR2 FQGNSA come from the germline V gene. The CDR3 reads CASSREHTGELFF. The CDR3 DNA follows: TGTGCCAGCAGCCGGGAACACACCGGGGAGCTGTTTTTT.

This rearrangement joins TRBV14 to TRBJ2-1; 9 positions agree with TRBD1. Germline assignment: CDR1 SGHDN and CDR2 FVKESK. With V trimmed by 0 bases and J by 7 bases, 10 bases remained unmatched. The CDR3 spans 17 residues. In DNA, the CDR3 is TGTGCCAGCAGCCAAGATTTTTCGGGGACAGGGAAAAATGAGCAGTTCTTC. It codes for CASSQDFSGTGKNEQFF. The entire variable domain, with the rest obtained from reference TRBV14 and TRBJ2-1, is as follows: EAGVTQFPSHSVIEKGQTVTLRCDPISGHDNLYWYRRVMGKEIKFLLHFVKESKQDESGMPNNRFLAERTGGTYSTLKVQPAELEDSGVYFCASSQDFSGTGKNEQFFGPGTRLTVL.

The CDR3 nucleotides read TGTGCCAGCAGCCAAGCGCGCGGGGAGCTGTTTTTT. Translated, it gives CASSQARGELFF. The rearrangement links TRBV7-9 to TRBJ2-2; no definite D call. CDR3 length: 12 residues. V was cut by 5 bases and J by 7 bases, with 8 bases left in between. CDR1 is SEHNR, CDR2 FQNEAQ, per germline (reference sequence).

This clone was recorded only once. CDR3 residues: CSVDPFEQFF. The CDR3 DNA sequence: TGCAGCGTTGATCCCTTTGAGCAGTTCTTC. V is TRBV29-1 and J is TRBJ2-1; D remains unclear. Trimming took off 3 bases at V and 9 bases at J, with 6 bases between the two ends. CDR3 length: 10 amino acids. Looked up from germline, CDR1 is SQVTM and CDR2 is ANQGSEA.

J is TRBJ1-1 and V is TRBV19, with 7 bases aligning to TRBD1. The junction had 11 bases not matched to a gene; V was cut back by 4 bases and J by 0 bases. CDR3 length: 17 residues. Germline CDR1 LNHDA, CDR2 SQIVND (reference sequence). In DNA form, the CDR3 reads TGTGCCAGTAGTACGGGGGTCCGGGACAGCCTGAACACTGAAGCTTTCTTT. It yields the protein CASSTGVRDSLNTEAFF. The variable domain in full, completed from reference TRBV19 and TRBJ1-1, reads DGGITQSPKYLFRKEGQNVTLSCEQNLNHDAMYWYRQDPGQGLRLIYYSQIVNDFQKGDIAEGYSVSREKKESFPLTVTSAQKNPTAFYLCASSTGVRDSLNTEAFFGQGTRLTVV.

The genes are TRBV27 and TRBJ1-2; 11 positions match TRBD1. Germline values: CDR1 MNHEY, CDR2 SMNVEV (reference sequence). The CDR3 extends over 17 amino acids. V was clipped by 3 bases and J by 4 bases; unmatched bases: 10. CDR3 nucleotide sequence: TGTGCCAGCAGTTTCAGCGGGACAGGGGGATGGGGCTATGGCTACACCTTC. Translating it yields CASSFSGTGGWGYGYTF.

The chain is built from TRBV6-1 and TRBJ2-5; 8 nucleotides agree with TRBD2. The germline V gene encodes CDR1 MNHNS and CDR2 SASEGT. The CDR3 extends over 14 amino acids. Trimming cost V 8 bases and J 5 bases; bases outside gene matches: 10. The CDR3 is CASVLTGGTETQYF. In DNA form, the CDR3 reads TGTGCCAGCGTTCTTACGGGGGGGACGGAGACCCAGTACTTC.

In its sample, this clone was seen once. The chain employs TRBV6-5 and TRBJ1-1; no reliable D call. The CDR3 covers 13 residues. CDR1 is MNHEY and CDR2 is SVGAGI in the germline V gene. Trimming left V 3 bases short and J 1 base short, with 6 bases between. CDR3 coding DNA: TGTGCCAGCAGTTATTTGAGGAACACTGAAGCTTTCTTT. Residues: CASSYLRNTEAFF.